This is a list of T cell receptor beta chains from one sample in a study of T-cell reconstitution after alpha-beta-depleted transplantation in children. TCRdb re-derived calls from the PCR reads in MiXCR, one entry per CDR3 protein. Of fewer than 150,000 distinct CDR3 sequences listed, about a tenth are singletons. The sequencing used PBMCs, mostly from graft donor cells, collected 180 days after TCRalphabeta/CD19-depleted stem cell transplant. These TCRs come from a girl in the first two years of life who had a stem cell transplant for combined immunodeficiency, so the T cells may come from the graft donor. The CDR3 runs from the conserved cysteine through the conserved F or W. A D gene is named only where the DNA matches it firmly. Where a row states a size, it is once, few, many or the class of an expanded clone; other rows omit it.

CDR3,DNA,J,V,D,size
CASSLAKRGPSYEQYF,TGTGCCAGCAGCCTAGCTAAGCGGGGCCCCTCCTACGAGCAGTACTTC,TRBJ2-7,TRBV7-2,TRBD2,.
CASSPMTGVKNIQYF,TGTGCCAGCAGTCCAATGACAGGGGTCAAAAACATTCAGTACTTC,TRBJ2-4,TRBV27,TRBD1,few
CASSLERGSYEQYF,TGTGCCAGCAGCTTGGAGCGGGGCAGCTACGAGCAGTACTTC,TRBJ2-7,TRBV5-5,TRBD2,many
CASTRGDTQYF,TGTGCCAGCACGCGGGGGGATACGCAGTATTTT,TRBJ2-3,TRBV7-2,TRBD2,few
CASTLTGSSYNSPLHF,TGTGCCAGCACCCTGACAGGGAGCTCCTATAATTCACCCCTCCACTTT,TRBJ1-6,TRBV12-3/TRBV12-4,TRBD1,.
CASSLVPRDPYGQFF,TGCGCCAGCAGCTTGGTCCCCCGGGACCCCTATGGGCAGTTCTTC,TRBJ2-1,TRBV5-1,.,.
CASSLTSGYEQYF,TGTGCCAGCAGTCTCACTAGTGGGTACGAGCAGTACTTC,TRBJ2-7,TRBV7-8,.,many
CASSYSTGPSYEQYF,TGTGCCAGCAGTTATTCGACAGGGCCTTCCTACGAGCAGTACTTC,TRBJ2-7,TRBV27,TRBD1,few
CATSDLHPGATTGELFF,TGTGCCACCAGTGATTTGCACCCGGGGGCGACCACCGGGGAGCTGTTTTTT,TRBJ2-2,TRBV24-1,.,many
CASSYSPVFYSGNTIYF,TGTGCCAGCAGTTATTCCCCCGTATTCTACTCTGGAAACACCATATATTTT,TRBJ1-3,TRBV6-5,.,.
CSAEDRGPETQYF,TGCAGTGCTGAAGACAGGGGGCCAGAGACCCAGTACTTC,TRBJ2-5,TRBV20-1,TRBD1,few
CASSLDWGHSPSYEQYF,TGTGCCAGCAGCTTAGATTGGGGCCACTCCCCCTCCTACGAGCAGTACTTC,TRBJ2-7,TRBV11-1,.,few
CSARDGWGSGYTF,TGCAGTGCTAGAGATGGGTGGGGGTCTGGCTACACCTTC,TRBJ1-2,TRBV20-1,.,.
CSARGAYEQYF,TGCAGTGCTCGGGGGGCCTACGAGCAGTACTTC,TRBJ2-7,TRBV20-1,TRBD2,many
CSGRDQQDFF,TGCAGTGGACGAGACCAGCAGGATTTCTTT,TRBJ1-1,TRBV20-1,.,.
CASSLQLRTAQETQYF,TGCGCCAGCAGCTTGCAACTTCGGACAGCCCAAGAGACCCAGTACTTC,TRBJ2-5,TRBV5-1,.,few
CASSSGTSKNIQYF,TGCGCCAGCAGCTCAGGGACTTCCAAAAACATTCAGTACTTC,TRBJ2-4,TRBV5-1,.,.
CASSLGLEKLYGYTF,TGTGCCAGCAGCTTAGGACTAGAAAAACTTTATGGCTACACCTTC,TRBJ1-2,TRBV7-8,.,few
CSAVGTGNNNEQFF,TGCAGCGCCGTAGGGACAGGGAATAATAATGAGCAGTTCTTC,TRBJ2-1,TRBV29-1,TRBD1,.
CSVEALLQETQYF,TGCAGCGTTGAGGCGCTTCTTCAAGAGACCCAGTACTTC,TRBJ2-5,TRBV29-1,.,.
CASSLARGWRLAKNIQYF,TGTGCCAGCAGTTTAGCCCGCGGGTGGCGGCTAGCCAAAAACATTCAGTACTTC,TRBJ2-4,TRBV12-3/TRBV12-4,.,few
CASTKTWEGDTQYF,TGTGCCAGCACCAAAACCTGGGAGGGGGATACGCAGTATTTT,TRBJ2-3,TRBV12-3/TRBV12-4,TRBD2,.
CSAKPGPYNEQFF,TGCAGTGCTAAACCGGGACCCTACAATGAGCAGTTCTTC,TRBJ2-1,TRBV20-1,.,many
CAWSVGVRYGYTF,TGTGCCTGGAGTGTAGGGGTACGTTATGGCTACACCTTC,TRBJ1-2,TRBV30,.,few
CASSQAWEYPYNEQFF,TGTGCCAGCTCCCAGGCCTGGGAATATCCCTACAATGAGCAGTTCTTC,TRBJ2-1,TRBV18,.,.
CSARSNEQFF,TGCAGCGCCCGTTCCAATGAGCAGTTCTTC,TRBJ2-1,TRBV29-1,.,few
CASSLEWVVDTQYF,TGCGCCAGCAGCTTGGAATGGGTGGTAGATACGCAGTATTTT,TRBJ2-3,TRBV5-1,.,few
CASSLRGFKNIQYF,TGTGCCAGCAGTTTGAGGGGTTTCAAAAACATTCAGTACTTC,TRBJ2-4,TRBV27,.,.
CSAEGPREDEAFF,TGCAGTGCCGAGGGGCCCAGGGAAGATGAAGCTTTCTTT,TRBJ1-1,TRBV20-1,.,few
CASSPMGGYTF,TGTGCCAGCAGCCCAATGGGCGGCTACACCTTC,TRBJ1-2,TRBV7-2,.,few
CSVRGISGRDNEQFF,TGCAGCGTTCGGGGGATTAGCGGGAGGGATAATGAGCAGTTCTTC,TRBJ2-1,TRBV29-1,TRBD2,few
CSVRRAYEQYF,TGCAGTGTCCGACGGGCCTACGAGCAGTACTTC,TRBJ2-7,TRBV20-1,.,.
CAISDGRDTYEQYF,TGTGCCATCAGTGATGGGCGGGATACCTACGAGCAGTACTTC,TRBJ2-7,TRBV10-3,.,.
CASSRGQGDTDTQYF,TGTGCCAGCAGTCGAGGACAGGGGGATACAGATACGCAGTATTTT,TRBJ2-3,TRBV12-3/TRBV12-4,TRBD1,.
CASSWTGGWNTEAFF,TGCGCCAGCAGCTGGACAGGGGGTTGGAACACTGAAGCTTTCTTT,TRBJ1-1,TRBV5-1,TRBD1,.
CASSLAPGGAGNEQFF,TGTGCCAGCAGCTTAGCTCCTGGCGGGGCGGGAAATGAGCAGTTCTTC,TRBJ2-1,TRBV11-2,.,few
CASSYSDGFYGYTF,TGTGCCAGCAGTTATTCCGACGGGTTCTATGGCTACACCTTC,TRBJ1-2,TRBV6-5,.,few
CASSRSGTSNPPNTGELFF,TGTGCCAGCAGCCGATCCGGGACTAGCAATCCCCCAAACACCGGGGAGCTGTTTTTT,TRBJ2-2,TRBV11-2,TRBD2,few
CASSLLAGGRQEQYF,TGTGCCAGCAGTTTGCTAGCGGGAGGGCGTCAGGAGCAGTACTTC,TRBJ2-7,TRBV27,TRBD2,few
CASSPDYSAGELFF,TGTGCCAGCAGCCCGGACTACTCCGCCGGGGAGCTGTTTTTT,TRBJ2-2,TRBV5-6,.,many
CSAHARGGDPSTDTQYF,TGCAGTGCCCACGCCCGAGGCGGGGACCCTAGCACAGATACGCAGTATTTT,TRBJ2-3,TRBV20-1,.,few
CVSSPRVYNEQFF,TGTGTCAGCAGTCCAAGGGTATACAATGAGCAGTTCTTC,TRBJ2-1,TRBV12-3/TRBV12-4,.,.
CASSPRLAPGLTDTQYF,TGTGCCAGCAGCCCCCGACTAGCACCTGGGCTCACAGATACGCAGTATTTT,TRBJ2-3,TRBV7-8,TRBD2,.